The following is a T cell receptor beta chain sequence with its context. Its antigen is still unknown. This entry comes from a study of CD8+ T cells in alopecia areata. Study-level findings and limits: Compared with normal scalp, lesional scalp had higher clonality and more expanded CD8+ clones. Between patients, shared TCR sequences were less clear than in mice. This was possibly due in part to HLA diversity in the patient population.

TCR sequencing used cDNA made by reverse transcription of extracted RNA. The data were produced by immunoSEQ multiplex PCR, yet TCRdb's version contains in-frame clones alone and is incomplete. Among approximately 89,000 clones listed, 51% were seen once. V gave up 0 bases and J gave up 5 bases; unmatched junction bases: 2. The CDR3 extends over 14 amino acids. In germline, CDR1 is LGHNA, CDR2 YNFKEQ. PBMCs, the starting material, were the source of sorted CD4+ and CD8+ T cells. What was sequenced was NKG2D-high CD8+ T cells sorted from blood. The clonotype was recovered from a human donor with alopecia areata. V is TRBV4-2 and J is TRBJ2-5; 8 nucleotides match TRBD1. This CDR3 is CASSQEQGAETQYF. The CDR3 DNA follows: TGTGCCAGCAGCCAAGAGCAGGGGGCCGAGACCCAGTACTTC.